The 2 T cell receptor beta chains presented below share a single source sample, sequenced in a study of graft-versus-host responses after intestinal transplantation. Sequenced by immunoSEQ multiplex PCR; TCRdb stores in-frame clones only, minus some. The repertoire holds about 82,000 clones, with 90% to 95% as singletons. Their antigens remain unidentified. The sample here was unstimulated CD4+ T cells sorted from spleen or lymph node cells, taken before intestinal transplant. All receptors come from a human donor who received an intestinal transplant.

V and J are TRBV2 and TRBJ2-5, with TRBD1 identical over 8 bases. TRBJ2-7 explains the end of the DNA better; the J call may be wrong. Germline V lookup: CDR1 SNHLY, CDR2 FYNNEI. The CDR3 has 14 residues. The CDR3 protein is CASMFGTGLYEQYF. The CDR3 region has the DNA TGTGCCAGCATGTTCGGGACAGGACTCTACGAGCAGTACTTC.

The chain has TRBV7-9 and TRBJ1-4; TRBD1 might be the D (6 bases). The V and J ends lost 5 bases and 0 bases respectively, with 13 bases between them. This CDR3 spans 16 amino acids. Germline V CDR1 and CDR2: SEHNR, FQNEAQ (reference sequence). CDR3: CASSRGQIATNEKLFF. CDR3 DNA: TGTGCCAGCAGCCGCGGACAGATTGCAACTAATGAAAAACTGTTTTTT.